This T cell receptor beta chain was captured by sequencing in a study of graft-versus-host responses after intestinal transplantation (TCRdb year 2021). As for the study more broadly: The transplants that recipients received were multivisceral, liver-intestinal, or isolated intestinal. Anti-thymocyte globulin induction was given to all recipients, followed by maintenance tacrolimus and steroids for approximately three years. After intestinal transplantation, graft-versus-host and host-versus-graft alloreactive T cell clones in the graft, circulation and bone marrow were tracked using bulk TCR-beta CDR3 sequencing. To identify alloreactive clones, pre-transplant mixed lymphocyte reaction products were sequenced and then compared with unstimulated pre-transplant donor and recipient T cells. A cohort of 24 intestinal transplant recipients, including one retransplant, was enrolled, and 3 patients lacking pretransplant specimens were excluded. Donor T cell macrochimerism was defined as a peak of at least 4% donor T cells among recipient peripheral blood mononuclear cells. Rather than going through the commercial service, samples from a few later patients were sequenced in-house on an Illumina MiSeq and processed with MiXCR. General conclusions and limits of the study: Early after transplant, declines in HvG clones were associated with peak levels of circulating GvH clones. GvH clones were found in recipient bone marrow, and some of the GvH clones appeared earlier in ileal mucosa or blood, which is consistent with an intestinal mucosal origin. In patients with donor T cell macrochimerism, the allografts had high GvH to HvG T cell clonal ratios. Conclusions were limited by the relatively low number and heterogeneity of intestinal transplant patients.

In the first month after transplant, blood samples were collected up to 4 times, and after that at least monthly when available. A remark on this clone: Which antigen it targets is not known. The record has no base qualities; no much larger clone is one base away.

The library was prepared using the immunoSEQ multiplex PCR assay. For most patients, genomic DNA was subjected to high-throughput TCR-beta CDR3 sequencing by Adaptive Biotechnologies. The paper's data handling went like this. Adaptive's ImmunoSEQ software was the source of the TCR sequencing data for about 18 patients, while three other patients were processed with MiXCR and VDJtools. CDR3 nucleotide sequences shared by donor and recipient were removed because the origin of these sequences could not be assigned. To be classed as alloreactive, a clone needed at least 2-fold expansion over unstimulated cells and a minimum CFSE-low frequency of 0.002% (template counts) or 0.001% (read counts). A clone was considered mappable if detected in the sequenced pre-transplant spleen, lymph node, or MLR CFSE-low populations of the donor or recipient. The cumulative frequency of alloreactive clones was calculated as a percentage of all sequences, weighted by copy number. Held by TCRdb, this immuneACCESS table contains in-frame sequences only and omits some clones. Under half of the omission traces to an unresolved V gene where checked; the cause of the rest is unknown. D and trimming were read from the DNA, whereas the V and J calls and clone size are those reported in that table. For this sample there are over 75,000 clones; 86% appear just once. More than 1.4% of the sample goes to the ten largest clones.

Taken from the germline V gene, the CDR1 and CDR2 loops are WSHSY and SAAADI. The CDR3 measures 14 amino acids from cysteine to phenylalanine. CDR3 DNA is the only sequence kept; it has 42 bases, read in frame from the first base. Between the V and J ends, shortened by 5 bases and 5 bases respectively, the junction contains 12 bases. Sample: PBMCs, taken 255 days after intestinal transplant. This receptor chain uses TRBV10-2 and TRBJ1-4, with the D gene not confidently named. The TCR comes from a human patient who received an intestinal transplant, so some T cells may come from the graft donor. In nucleotide form, the sequence is TGCGCCAGCAGTTCGGGAAACGTAAATGAAAAACTGTTTTTT. Its translation is CASSSGNVNEKLFF.